A selection of T cell receptor beta chains follows, all from one sample in a study of blood T cell repertoires in COVID-19. The data were produced by immunoSEQ multiplex PCR, yet TCRdb's version contains in-frame clones alone and is incomplete. The table shows 100,000 to 150,000 clones, with approximately 86% occurring only once. The sequenced sample consisted of peripheral blood. The source of these receptors is a woman in her seventies with COVID-19, enrolled during active disease. The CDR3 runs from the conserved cysteine through the conserved F or W. D genes are given only for firm matches.

>TRBV10-3|TRBJ2-1|TRBD2
CAISESRTSGDNEQFF
>TRBV18|TRBJ1-1|.
CASSPARGRFGTEAFF
>TRBV5-4|TRBJ2-7|.
CASREDRTYEQYF
>TRBV10-3|TRBJ1-2|.
CAISETQQGWGYTF
>TRBV7-9|TRBJ1-2|.
CASSLPVSSYGYTF
>TRBV3-1/TRBV3-2|TRBJ1-1|.
CASSQVYGGGEAFF
>TRBV7-2|TRBJ1-4|.
CASSLNIRTNEKLFF
>TRBV28|TRBJ2-7|.
CASSPGWYEQYF
>TRBV6-5|TRBJ1-1|.
CASTTGGWVTEAFF
>TRBV27|TRBJ1-1|TRBD1
CASSPDRGGYTEAFF
>TRBV5-1|TRBJ2-5|TRBD2
CASSLGLAVRQETQYF
>TRBV3-1/TRBV3-2|TRBJ2-3|TRBD2
CASSQGTSGIDTQYF
>TRBV10-3|TRBJ2-2|TRBD2
CASLQAGGLNTGELFF
>TRBV15|TRBJ2-7|.
CATSRDQGGYEQYF
>TRBV19|TRBJ2-5|.
CASSIDYMYQETQYF
>TRBV15|TRBJ2-3|TRBD2
CATSSRLAGGLGTDTQYF
>TRBV10-3|TRBJ2-1|TRBD2
CAISESGGLDEQFF
>TRBV2|TRBJ2-2|TRBD1
CASSVSGQGVAGELFF
>TRBV28|TRBJ1-1|TRBD1
CASLVHGTGDDTEAFF
>TRBV28|TRBJ2-3|TRBD2
CASSLGLAGPTDTQYF
>TRBV27|TRBJ1-5|TRBD1
CASSPEAGGWNQPQHF
>TRBV7-3|TRBJ2-4|TRBD2
CASSRLAGERVAKNIQYF
>TRBV29-1|TRBJ1-1|TRBD1
CSANRGLPHNTEAFF
>TRBV2|TRBJ1-6|TRBD1
CASSRTGGRTPLHF
>TRBV4-1|TRBJ1-6|.
CASSREGKWDSPLHF
>TRBV7-7|TRBJ2-3|TRBD2
CASSLTLAGGPSTDTQYF
>TRBV9|TRBJ1-1|.
CASSVADGGHTEAFF
>TRBV30|TRBJ1-3|.
CAWSGKGRGNTIYF
>TRBV9|TRBJ2-5|TRBD1
CASSVGQGQETQYF
>TRBV6-1|TRBJ1-6|.
CASSEGGTNSPLHF
>TRBV19|TRBJ1-5|TRBD1
CASRDRGIISNQPQHF
>TRBV5-1|TRBJ2-2|.
CASSWDIGGELFF
>TRBV2|TRBJ1-1|.
CASSPQTVLNTEAFF
>TRBV28|TRBJ1-3|.
CASIPGGSRNTIYF
>TRBV2|TRBJ1-4|.
CASSEALRATGPGEKLFF
>TRBV27|TRBJ2-3|.
CASSLSRWDTQYF
>TRBV28|TRBJ1-1|.
CASIGGTGRNTEAFF
>TRBV2|TRBJ1-5|TRBD1
CASSAGQGGQPQHF
>TRBV3-1/TRBV3-2|TRBJ1-2|TRBD1
CASSQGGGGGFVGYGYTF
>TRBV3-1/TRBV3-2|TRBJ2-1|TRBD1
CASSLDRGNYNEQFF
>TRBV5-1|TRBJ2-5|.
CASSLGGGLETQYF
>TRBV24-1|TRBJ1-1|.
CATSAGGAGTEAFF
>TRBV30|TRBJ1-1|.
CAWRKVSTEAFF
>TRBV25-1|TRBJ1-4|.
CASSSGSTNEKLFF